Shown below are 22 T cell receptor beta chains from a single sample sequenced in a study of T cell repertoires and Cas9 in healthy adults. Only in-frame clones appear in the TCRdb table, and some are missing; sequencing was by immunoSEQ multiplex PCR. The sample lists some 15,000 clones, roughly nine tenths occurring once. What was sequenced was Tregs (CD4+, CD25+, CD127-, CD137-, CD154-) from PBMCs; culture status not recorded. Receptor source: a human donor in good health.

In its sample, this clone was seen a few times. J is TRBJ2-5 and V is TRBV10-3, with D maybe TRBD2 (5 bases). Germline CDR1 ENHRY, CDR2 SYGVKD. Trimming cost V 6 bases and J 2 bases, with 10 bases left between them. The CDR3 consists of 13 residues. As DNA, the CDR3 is TGTGCCATCAGGGGCCGGGGACAAGAGACCCAGTACTTC. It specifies CAIRGRGQETQYF.

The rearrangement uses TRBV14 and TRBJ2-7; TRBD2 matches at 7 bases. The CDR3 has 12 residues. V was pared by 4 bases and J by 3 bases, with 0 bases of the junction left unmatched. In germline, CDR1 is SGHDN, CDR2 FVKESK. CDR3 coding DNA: TGTGCCAGCAGCCGGGGGGGCTACGAGCAGTACGTC. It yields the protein CASSRGGYEQYV.

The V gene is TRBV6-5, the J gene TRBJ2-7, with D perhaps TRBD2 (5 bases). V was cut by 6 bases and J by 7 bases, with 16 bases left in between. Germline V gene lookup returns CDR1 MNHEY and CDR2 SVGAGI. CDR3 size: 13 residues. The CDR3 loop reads CASRKHEGREQYF. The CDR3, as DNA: TGTGCCAGCAGAAAACATGAGGGTCGGGAGCAGTACTTC.

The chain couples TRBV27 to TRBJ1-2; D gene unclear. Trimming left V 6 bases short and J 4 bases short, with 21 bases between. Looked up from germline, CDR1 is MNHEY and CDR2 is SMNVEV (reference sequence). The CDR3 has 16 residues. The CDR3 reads CASRERPQAGAYGYTF. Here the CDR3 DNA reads TGTGCCAGCAGGGAGAGGCCGCAGGCTGGAGCCTATGGCTACACCTTC.

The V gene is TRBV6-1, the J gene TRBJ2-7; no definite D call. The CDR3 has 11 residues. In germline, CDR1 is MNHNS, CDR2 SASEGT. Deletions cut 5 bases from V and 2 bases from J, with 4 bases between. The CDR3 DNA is TGTGCCAGCAGTTATCCCTACGAGCAGTACGTC. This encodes CASSYPYEQYV.

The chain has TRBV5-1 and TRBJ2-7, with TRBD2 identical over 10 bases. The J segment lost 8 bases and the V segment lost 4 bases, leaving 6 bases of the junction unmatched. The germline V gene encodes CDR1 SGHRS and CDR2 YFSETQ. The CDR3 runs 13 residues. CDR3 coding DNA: TGCGCCAGCAGCACCCTAGCGGGGGCTAAGCAGTACTTC. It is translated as CASSTLAGAKQYF. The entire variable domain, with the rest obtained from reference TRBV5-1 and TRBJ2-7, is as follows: KAGVTQTPRYLIKTRGQQVTLSCSPISGHRSVSWYQQTPGQGLQFLFEYFSETQRNKGNFPGRFSGRQFSNSRSEMNVSTLELGDSALYLCASSTLAGAKQYFGPGTRLTVT.

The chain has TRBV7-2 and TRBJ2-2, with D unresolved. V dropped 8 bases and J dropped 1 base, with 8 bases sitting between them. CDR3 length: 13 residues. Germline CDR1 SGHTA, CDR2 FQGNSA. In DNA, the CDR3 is TGTGCCAGCGGAGTCGGGAACACCGGGGAGCTGTTTTTT. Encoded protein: CASGVGNTGELFF.

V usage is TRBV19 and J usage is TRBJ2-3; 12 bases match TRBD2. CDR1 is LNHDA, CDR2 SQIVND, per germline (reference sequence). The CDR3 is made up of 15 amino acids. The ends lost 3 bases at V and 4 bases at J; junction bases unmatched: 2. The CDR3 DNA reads TGTGCCAGTAGTATGGGACTAGCGGGCCCAGATACGCAGTATTTT. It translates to CASSMGLAGPDTQYF.

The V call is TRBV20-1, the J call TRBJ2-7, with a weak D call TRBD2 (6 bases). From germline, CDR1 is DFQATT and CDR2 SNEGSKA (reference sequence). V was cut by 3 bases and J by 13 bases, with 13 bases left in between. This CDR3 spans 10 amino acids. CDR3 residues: CSAREGFLYV. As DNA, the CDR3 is TGCAGTGCTAGGGAGGGATTCCTTTACGTC.

This chain's CDR3 is CASSRGSGRESFF. In DNA form, the CDR3 reads TGTGCCAGCAGCCGAGGATCAGGGCGGGAGTCTTTCTTT. This chain joins TRBV7-9 and TRBJ1-1; D may be TRBD1 (5 bases). CDR3 length: 13 residues. The ends were cut back, 5 bases at V and 12 bases at J, with 19 bases in the middle. Germline values: CDR1 SEHNR, CDR2 FQNEAQ (reference sequence).

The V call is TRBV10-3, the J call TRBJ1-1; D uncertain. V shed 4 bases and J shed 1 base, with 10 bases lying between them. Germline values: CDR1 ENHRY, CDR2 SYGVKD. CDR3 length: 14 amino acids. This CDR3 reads CAISGRVGNTEAFF. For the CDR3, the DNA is TGTGCCATCAGTGGAAGGGTGGGGAACACTGAAGCTTTCTTT.

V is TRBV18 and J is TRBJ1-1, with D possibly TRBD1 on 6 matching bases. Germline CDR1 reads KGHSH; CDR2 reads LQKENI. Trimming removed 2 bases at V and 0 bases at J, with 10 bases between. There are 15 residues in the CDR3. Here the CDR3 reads CASSPTQGLNTEAFF. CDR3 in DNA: TGTGCCAGCTCACCAACCCAGGGGCTGAACACTGAAGCTTTCTTT.

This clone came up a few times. CDR3 sequence: CASSMGLMNTEAFF. In DNA form, the CDR3 reads TGTGCCAGTAGTATGGGGCTTATGAACACTGAAGCTTTCTTT. The V and J genes are TRBV19 and TRBJ1-1, with D tentatively TRBD1 (5 bases). The CDR3 extends over 14 amino acids. The V gene's germline CDR1 is LNHDA and CDR2 SQIVND (reference sequence). V dropped 3 bases and J dropped 0 bases, with 8 bases sitting between them.

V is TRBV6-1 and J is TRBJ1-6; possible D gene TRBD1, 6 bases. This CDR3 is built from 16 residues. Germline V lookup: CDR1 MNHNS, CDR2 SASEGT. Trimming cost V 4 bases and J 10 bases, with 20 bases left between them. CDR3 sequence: CASSAGGGTISSPLHF. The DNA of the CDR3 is TGTGCCAGCAGTGCTGGGGGGGGCACAATAAGCTCACCCCTCCACTTT.

CDR3 loop: CASSQVETQYF. The CDR3 DNA reads TGCGCCAGCAGCCAAGTAGAGACCCAGTACTTC. The V call is TRBV5-1, the J call TRBJ2-5, with D uncertain. CDR1 SGHRS and CDR2 YFSETQ come from the germline V gene. The CDR3 consists of 11 residues. The ends were cut back, 4 bases at V and 4 bases at J, with 5 bases in the middle.

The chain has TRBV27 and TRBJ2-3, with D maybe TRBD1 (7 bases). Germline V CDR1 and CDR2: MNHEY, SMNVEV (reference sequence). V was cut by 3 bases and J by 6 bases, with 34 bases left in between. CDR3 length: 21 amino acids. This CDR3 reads CASSFLNSGFLRATGRDTQYF. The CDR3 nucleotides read TGTGCCAGCAGTTTCCTAAATTCGGGGTTCTTAAGGGCGACAGGGAGGGATACGCAGTATTTT.

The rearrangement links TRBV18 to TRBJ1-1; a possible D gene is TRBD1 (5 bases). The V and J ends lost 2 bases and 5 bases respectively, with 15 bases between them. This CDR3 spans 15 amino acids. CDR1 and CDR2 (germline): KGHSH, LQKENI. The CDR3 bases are TGTGCCAGCTCACCATGGGAGGGGAGAGGTACTGAAGCTTTCTTT. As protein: CASSPWEGRGTEAFF.

The CDR3 bases are TGTGCCAGCAGCCGCCGGGACTCTCACTACGAGCAGTACGTC. Its translation is CASSRRDSHYEQYV. The V call is TRBV7-3, the J call TRBJ2-7; maybe TRBD2 (6 bases). The V and J ends lost 5 bases and 3 bases respectively, with 14 bases between them. The CDR3 extends over 14 amino acids. Germline-derived CDR1 and CDR2 are SGHTA and FQGTGA.

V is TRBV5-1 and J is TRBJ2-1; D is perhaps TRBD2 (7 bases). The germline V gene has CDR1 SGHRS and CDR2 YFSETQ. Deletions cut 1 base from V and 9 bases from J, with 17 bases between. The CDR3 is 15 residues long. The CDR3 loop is CASSLSRGASGEQFF. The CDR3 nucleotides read TGCGCCAGCAGCTTGTCACGGGGGGCCTCGGGTGAGCAGTTCTTC.

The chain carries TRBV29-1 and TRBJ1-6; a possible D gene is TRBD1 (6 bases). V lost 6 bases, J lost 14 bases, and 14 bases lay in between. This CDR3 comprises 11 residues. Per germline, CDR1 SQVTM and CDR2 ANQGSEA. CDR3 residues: CSVATGQSLHF. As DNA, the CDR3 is TGCAGCGTAGCTACGGGACAATCCCTCCACTTT. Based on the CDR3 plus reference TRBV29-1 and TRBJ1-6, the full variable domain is SAVISQKPSRDICQRGTSLTIQCQVDSQVTMMFWYRQQPGQSLTLIATANQGSEATYESGFVIDKFPISRPNLTFSTLTVSNMSPEDSSIYLCSVATGQSLHFGNGTRLTVT.

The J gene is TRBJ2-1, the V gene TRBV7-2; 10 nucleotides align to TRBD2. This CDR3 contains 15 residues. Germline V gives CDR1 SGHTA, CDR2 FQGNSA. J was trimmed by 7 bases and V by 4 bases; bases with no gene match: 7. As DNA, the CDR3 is TGTGCCAGCAGCTGGAGCGGGGGGGCGGAGAATGAGCAGTTCTTC. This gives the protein CASSWSGGAENEQFF.

DNA for the CDR3: TGTGCCAGCAGTTTCACAGGGGGCGCGGCCCGAGAAAAACTGTTTTTT. This codes for CASSFTGGAAREKLFF. This chain connects TRBV27 to TRBJ1-4; 9 nucleotides line up with TRBD1. The CDR3 consists of 16 residues. Germline CDR1 reads MNHEY; CDR2 reads SMNVEV (reference sequence). The V gene end was trimmed by 3 bases and the J gene end by 8 bases; junction bases not matched to a gene: 10.